The 29 T cell receptor beta chains presented below share a single source sample, sequenced in a study of STAT5B mutations in CD4+ large granular lymphocyte leukemia. Generated by immunoSEQ multiplex PCR, the TCRdb table keeps only in-frame clones and is missing some. The data show about 30,000 clones, approximately 79% seen once. The sample taken for sequencing was CD4+ T cells from blood buffy coats. The origin of the receptors is a human donor in good health.

CDR3 nucleotide sequence: TGTGCCAGCAGCCAAACCGGGACGAGCATGAATCAGCCCCAGCATTTT. This encodes CASSQTGTSMNQPQHF. This chain connects TRBV4-2 to TRBJ1-5; possible D gene TRBD1, 5 bases. The CDR3 has 16 amino acids. V was shortened by 2 bases and J by 4 bases, with 15 bases between the two germline ends. Germline-derived CDR1 and CDR2 are LGHNA and YNFKEQ.

Here the CDR3 reads CASSLWGEYRPNYGYTF. The CDR3 DNA reads as TGTGCCAGCAGCTTGTGGGGAGAATACCGACCCAACTATGGCTACACCTTC. The chain employs TRBV5-6 and TRBJ1-2, with unresolved D. The CDR3 has 17 residues. The V gene's germline CDR1 is SGHDT and CDR2 YYEEEE. The V gene lost 1 base and the J gene lost 2 bases, with 18 bases spanning the gap. Full variable domain (outside the CDR3, taken from reference TRBV5-6 and TRBJ1-2): DAGVTQSPTHLIKTRGQQVTLRCSPKSGHDTVSWYQQALGQGPQFIFQYYEEEERQRGNFPDRFSGHQFPNYSSELNVNALLLGDSALYLCASSLWGEYRPNYGYTFGSGTRLTVV.

This chain joins TRBV7-2 and TRBJ1-3; the D is unclear. The V and J ends lost 0 bases and 0 bases respectively, with 6 bases between them. CDR3 length: 15 residues. CDR1 and CDR2 (germline): SGHTA, FQGNSA. CDR3 sequence reads: CASSLAWGSGNTIYF. CDR3 nucleotides: TGTGCCAGCAGCTTAGCTTGGGGCTCTGGAAACACCATATATTTT.

This clone was observed a few times. This chain links TRBV5-5 with TRBJ2-7; TRBD1 is a possible D gene (6 bases). V lost 4 bases to trimming and J lost 4 bases, with 9 bases between them. From germline, CDR1 is SGHKS and CDR2 YYEKEE (reference sequence). This CDR3 region has 12 residues. The CDR3 bases are TGTGCCAGCAGCATAGGACAGTACGAGCAGTACTTC. Encoded protein: CASSIGQYEQYF.

The V and J genes are TRBV11-3 and TRBJ2-2; 12 bases fit TRBD2. CDR1 and CDR2 from the germline V gene are SGHNT and YENEEA. The ends lost 5 bases at V and 6 bases at J; junction bases unmatched: 13. This CDR3 comprises 18 residues. The CDR3 DNA reads as TGTGCCAGCAGCCCGAGAGGCCTAGCGGGAGGGGGACCCGGGGAGCTGTTTTTT. This translates into CASSPRGLAGGGPGELFF.

On this clone: The junction departs from germline at one end; a sequencing error may be responsible. The rearrangement uses TRBV11-2 and TRBJ1-5, with a tentative D call TRBD1 (5 bases). Germline CDR1 SGHAT, CDR2 FQNNGV. The CDR3 has 14 residues. The CDR3 loop reads CASSVQAINQSQHF. The CDR3 region has the DNA TGTGCCAGCAGCGTACAGGCAATCAATCAGTCCCAGCATTTT.

The chain's CDR3 is CSVPGDRGGRGSAFF. CDR3 coding DNA: TGCAGCGTTCCGGGGGACAGGGGAGGGAGAGGATCAGCTTTCTTT. V usage is TRBV29-1 and J usage is TRBJ1-1, with TRBD1 matching over 10 bases. This CDR3 contains 15 residues. The germline gives CDR1 SQVTM, CDR2 ANQGSEA. V lost 5 bases, J lost 10 bases, and 16 bases stayed unmatched.

This rearrangement joins TRBV30 to TRBJ1-6; D unclear. Germline V gene sequence: CDR1 GTSNPN, CDR2 SVGIG (reference sequence). V gave up 5 bases and J gave up 8 bases, with 16 bases separating them. The length of the CDR3 is 14 residues. The CDR3, as DNA: TGTGCCTGGGCCCCGGCCATTTACCATTCACCCCTCCACTTT. This codes for CAWAPAIYHSPLHF.

As for this clone: Additional DNA sequences in this sample encode the identical CDR3. V is TRBV5-4 and J is TRBJ1-2; tentatively, D is TRBD1 (5 bases). V lost 4 bases to trimming and J lost 4 bases, with 17 bases between them. The CDR3 has 15 residues. CDR1 SGHNT and CDR2 YYREEE come from the germline V gene (reference sequence). The CDR3 coding sequence is TGTGCCAGCAGCGGGGCCTCTACTTACCTCTATGGCTACACCTTC. This encodes CASSGASTYLYGYTF. Based on the CDR3 plus reference TRBV5-4 and TRBJ1-2, the full variable domain is ETGVTQSPTHLIKTRGQQVTLRCSSQSGHNTVSWYQQALGQGPQFIFQYYREEENGRGNFPPRFSGLQFPNYSSELNVNALELDDSALYLCASSGASTYLYGYTFGSGTRLTVV.

This sequence joins TRBV10-2 and TRBJ2-7, with D tentatively TRBD2 (5 bases). This CDR3 contains 12 residues. Germline CDR1 and CDR2: WSHSY and SAAADI. V was cut by 7 bases and J by 3 bases, with 10 bases left in between. The CDR3 region is CASTQRGYEQYF. The CDR3 DNA sequence: TGCGCCAGCACCCAACGGGGCTACGAGCAGTACTTC.

This chain joins TRBV2 and TRBJ2-3; 11 nucleotides agree with TRBD2. Germline CDR1 and CDR2: SNHLY and FYNNEI. This CDR3 spans 15 amino acids. The V gene end was trimmed by 4 bases and the J gene end by 11 bases; junction bases not matched to a gene: 11. In DNA form, the CDR3 reads TGTGCCAGCAGTGGTGGACTAGCGGGCCCCCGGGGGCAGTATTTT. Protein: CASSGGLAGPRGQYF.

The genes are TRBV5-1 and TRBJ1-1; D call uncertain. Between the trimmed V and J ends, which lost 2 bases and 4 bases, there was a span of 15 bases. CDR3 length: 15 residues. Germline V gene data show CDR1 as SGHRS and CDR2 as YFSETQ. The CDR3 bases are TGCGCCAGCAGCTTAAGTGACACACCAAGCACTGAAGCTTTCTTT. It codes for CASSLSDTPSTEAFF.

The CDR3 loop is CASSLQGGVSGANVLTF. In DNA, the CDR3 is TGTGCCAGCAGCTTACAAGGGGGGGTCTCTGGGGCCAACGTCCTGACTTTC. The chain is built from TRBV11-2 and TRBJ2-6; D is perhaps TRBD2 (7 bases). This CDR3 is 17 amino acids long. Germline CDR1 reads SGHAT; CDR2 reads FQNNGV. Trimming shortened V by 2 bases and J by 0 bases, and 11 bases separated the two germline ends.

The chain joins TRBV6-1 to TRBJ1-5, with D possibly TRBD1 on 6 matching bases. V lost 7 bases to trimming and J lost 1 base, with 14 bases between them. There are 15 residues in the CDR3. The germline CDR1 and CDR2 sequences are MNHNS and SASEGT. CDR3 DNA: TGTGCCAGCACCACAGGGTTGAGCAGCAATCAGCCCCAGCATTTT. Its translation: CASTTGLSSNQPQHF.

The V and J genes are TRBV6-6 and TRBJ1-1, with D possibly TRBD1 on 5 matching bases. Per the germline V gene, CDR1 is MNHNY and CDR2 is SVGAGI (reference sequence). This CDR3 is built from 13 residues. Trimming removed 9 bases from V and 3 bases from J, with 14 bases in between. The CDR3 loop is CASEGSRDTEAFF. The CDR3 DNA reads as TGTGCCAGTGAGGGGAGTAGGGACACTGAAGCTTTCTTT.

On this clone: Compared with germline, one end of the junction differs, possibly owing to a read error. Other DNA sequences in this specimen translate into the identical CDR3. The J gene is TRBJ2-5, the V gene TRBV2, with D hard to call. The length of the CDR3 is 13 residues. Germline CDR1 is SNHLY and CDR2 is FYNNEI. The CDR3 sequence: CASSDVRFETQYF. DNA for the CDR3: TGCGCCAGCAGTGACGTCAGGTTTGAGACCCAGTACTTC.

This clone has a handful of counts. The J gene is TRBJ2-6, the V gene TRBV7-2, with D tentatively TRBD1 (5 bases). Germline V gene lookup returns CDR1 SGHTA and CDR2 FQGNSA. V was clipped by 5 bases and J by 0 bases, with 8 bases between them. This CDR3 spans 15 amino acids. The CDR3 here is CASSPQGSGANVLTF. DNA for the CDR3: TGTGCCAGCAGCCCTCAGGGCTCTGGGGCCAACGTCCTGACTTTC.

The chain joins TRBV6-1 to TRBJ2-1, with 8 positions matching TRBD1. J gave up 1 base and V 5 bases, and 4 bases lay outside the gene matches. The CDR3 runs 15 residues. Germline loops: CDR1 MNHNS, CDR2 SASEGT. The CDR3 spells CASSNRQGSYNEQFF. The CDR3 DNA reads TGTGCCAGCAGTAACCGACAGGGGTCCTACAATGAGCAGTTCTTC.

The chain couples TRBV28 to TRBJ1-2, with D tentatively TRBD1 (6 bases). Germline loops: CDR1 MDHEN, CDR2 SYDVKM. The CDR3 has 16 residues. With 3 bases removed from V and 2 bases from J, the gap between germline ends came to 16 bases. CDR3: CASSLRGALLNYGYTF. The CDR3 coding sequence is TGTGCCAGCAGTTTGAGGGGGGCGCTTCTCAACTATGGCTACACCTTC.

V usage is TRBV19 and J usage is TRBJ1-2; 8 bases match TRBD1. After removal of 9 bases from V and 3 bases from J, the junction contained 3 bases not matched to a gene. The CDR3 loop spans 12 amino acids. CDR1 is LNHDA, CDR2 SQIVND, per germline (reference sequence). The CDR3 sequence is CASLQGDYGYTF. In DNA form, the CDR3 reads TGTGCCAGCCTACAGGGGGACTATGGCTACACCTTC.

V is TRBV7-6 and J is TRBJ2-3; 8 bases fit TRBD2. Germline V gene sequence: CDR1 SGHVS, CDR2 FNYEAQ. CDR3 length: 14 amino acids. Trimming cost V 5 bases and J 7 bases; bases outside gene matches: 8. CDR3 sequence reads: CASSLPGTRNTQYF. CDR3 coding DNA: TGTGCCAGCAGCCTCCCAGGGACTAGGAATACGCAGTATTTT.

This chain joins TRBV19 and TRBJ2-6; unclear D gene. CDR1 and CDR2 (germline): LNHDA, SQIVND (reference sequence). Trimming cost V 0 bases and J 1 base, with 16 bases left between them. This CDR3 has 19 residues. Written as DNA, the CDR3 is TGTGCCAGTAGTATAGAGGTATCCATCAATCCTTCTGGGGCCAACGTCCTGACTTTC. Translation: CASSIEVSINPSGANVLTF. Looking up the rest from reference TRBV19 and TRBJ2-6 gives the full variable domain: DGGITQSPKYLFRKEGQNVTLSCEQNLNHDAMYWYRQDPGQGLRLIYYSQIVNDFQKGDIAEGYSVSREKKESFPLTVTSAQKNPTAFYLCASSIEVSINPSGANVLTFGAGSRLTVL.

The rearrangement uses TRBV6-5 and TRBJ1-1; TRBD1 matches 7 bases. Germline V lookup: CDR1 MNHEY, CDR2 SVGAGI. V lost 9 bases to trimming and J lost 4 bases; unmatched junction nucleotides: 5. The CDR3 sequence is 12 residues long. CDR3 sequence reads: CASRQGGTEAFF. The CDR3 DNA is TGTGCCAGTCGACAGGGCGGCACTGAAGCTTTCTTT.

The chain has TRBV7-9 and TRBJ1-1; D remains ambiguous. The germline V and J ends were trimmed by 5 bases and 1 base, with 8 bases remaining between them. The length of the CDR3 is 13 residues. CDR1 SEHNR and CDR2 FQNEAQ come from the germline V gene (reference sequence). This CDR3 reads CASSDRRNTEAFF. The CDR3 DNA reads TGTGCCAGCAGCGACCGGAGGAACACTGAAGCTTTCTTT.

The chain employs TRBV7-6 and TRBJ2-7; possibly TRBD2 for D (5 bases). Looked up from germline, CDR1 is SGHVS and CDR2 is FNYEAQ. This CDR3 region has 14 residues. The germline V and J ends were trimmed by 5 bases and 2 bases, with 13 bases remaining between them. This chain's CDR3 is CASSRTDATYEQYF. DNA of the CDR3: TGTGCCAGCAGCCGGACTGACGCGACCTACGAGCAGTACTTC.

The chain combines TRBV30 with TRBJ2-5; D gene ambiguous. Per the germline V gene, CDR1 is GTSNPN and CDR2 is SVGIG (reference sequence). CDR3 size: 14 residues. Trimming removed 1 base at V and 11 bases at J, with 20 bases between. The CDR3 sequence: CAWSETDWAKEQYF. The CDR3 bases are TGTGCCTGGAGTGAGACGGATTGGGCGAAGGAGCAGTACTTC. Looking up the rest from reference TRBV30 and TRBJ2-5 gives the full variable domain: SQTIHQWPATLVQPVGSPLSLECTVEGTSNPNLYWYRQAAGRGLQLLFYSVGIGQISSEVPQNLSASRPQDRQFILSSKKLLLSDSGFYLCAWSETDWAKEQYFGPGTRLLVL.

CDR3 sequence (DNA): TGTGCCAGCAGTGCCCTGGGGGCTAACTATGGCTACACCTTC. Translating it yields CASSALGANYGYTF. The rearrangement links TRBV2 to TRBJ1-2, with D perhaps TRBD1 (5 bases). CDR3 length equals 14 residues. Trimming shortened V by 4 bases and J by 0 bases, and 9 bases separated the two germline ends. Germline CDR1 SNHLY, CDR2 FYNNEI.

This clone was counted a single time. The chain recombines TRBV6-5 with TRBJ2-2, with TRBD2 identical over 10 bases. With 9 bases clipped from V and 6 bases from J, the junction kept 10 bases outside the gene matches. This CDR3 has 15 residues. Germline assignment: CDR1 MNHEY and CDR2 SVGAGI. In nucleotides, the CDR3 is TGTGCCAGTAGGAGCGGGAGGGCCTGGGCCGGGGAGCTGTTTTTT. Translating it yields CASRSGRAWAGELFF.

The CDR3 DNA sequence: TGTGCCAGTACCCCAAGTCGGACAGGGTCATCGTTCCCCACAGATACGCAGTATTTT. The encoded protein is CASTPSRTGSSFPTDTQYF. This sequence joins TRBV19 and TRBJ2-3, with 8 bases aligning to TRBD1. Per the germline V gene, CDR1 is LNHDA and CDR2 is SQIVND (reference sequence). The CDR3 has 19 amino acids. V lost 7 bases, J lost 2 bases, and 20 bases stayed unmatched. The full variable domain, with the rest looked up from reference TRBV19 and TRBJ2-3, is DGGITQSPKYLFRKEGQNVTLSCEQNLNHDAMYWYRQDPGQGLRLIYYSQIVNDFQKGDIAEGYSVSREKKESFPLTVTSAQKNPTAFYLCASTPSRTGSSFPTDTQYFGPGTRLTVL.